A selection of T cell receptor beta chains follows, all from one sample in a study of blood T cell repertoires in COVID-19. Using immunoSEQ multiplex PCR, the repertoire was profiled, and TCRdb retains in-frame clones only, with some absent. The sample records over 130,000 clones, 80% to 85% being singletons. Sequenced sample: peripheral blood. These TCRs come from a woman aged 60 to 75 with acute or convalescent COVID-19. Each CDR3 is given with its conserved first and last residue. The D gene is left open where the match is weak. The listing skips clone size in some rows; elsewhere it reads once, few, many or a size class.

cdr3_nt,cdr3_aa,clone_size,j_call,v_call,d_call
TGTGCCAGCAGAGGACTAGCGGTACCTAGCTCCTACAATGAGCAGTTCTTC,CASRGLAVPSSYNEQFF,.,TRBJ2-1,TRBV2,TRBD2
TGCGCCAGCAGCCTCAGTAGGCTAGCGGGAGGGCCTCAAGAGACCCAGTACTTC,CASSLSRLAGGPQETQYF,.,TRBJ2-5,TRBV4-1,TRBD2
TGTGCCAGCAGCCAAATAACAGGGACAGGGGAAACATTATATAATTCACCCCTCCACTTT,CASSQITGTGETLYNSPLHF,few,TRBJ1-6,TRBV27,TRBD1
TGTGCCACCAACGCCAGGACAGGGTACACCGGGGAGCTGTTTTTT,CATNARTGYTGELFF,.,TRBJ2-2,TRBV6-5,TRBD1
TGTGCCAGCAGTGTTGCGGGGGTGAGGGCGGCGCAGTACTTC,CASSVAGVRAAQYF,.,TRBJ2-7,TRBV2,TRBD2
TGTGCCAGCAGTTACCTAACCGGGGAGCTGTTTTTT,CASSYLTGELFF,.,TRBJ2-2,TRBV6-5,.
TGTGCCAGTAGTATAGTAATCGGGGGAGGCACAGATACGCAGTATTTT,CASSIVIGGGTDTQYF,.,TRBJ2-3,TRBV19,.
TGTGCCAGCAGTCGACAGGGCCCCACCTACGAGCAGTACTTC,CASSRQGPTYEQYF,.,TRBJ2-7,TRBV6-6,TRBD1
TGTGCCAGCAGTCCTAATATTGGGACTAGCGGGAGGGTGGGGGAGCAGTACTTC,CASSPNIGTSGRVGEQYF,.,TRBJ2-7,TRBV28,TRBD2
TGCGCCAGCAGTACGGGAGTCGACACCGGGGAGCTGTTTTTT,CASSTGVDTGELFF,.,TRBJ2-2,TRBV10-2,.
TGTGCCACCAGACCCACCGGGACAGAGGCACAAGAGACCCAGTACTTC,CATRPTGTEAQETQYF,.,TRBJ2-5,TRBV24-1,TRBD1
TGTGCCTGGTCCCGCAGCTCCTACGAGCAGTACTTC,CAWSRSSYEQYF,.,TRBJ2-7,TRBV30,.
TGTGCCAGCAGCCCCTTGGGGGGGTCTAATGAAAAACTGTTTTTT,CASSPLGGSNEKLFF,.,TRBJ1-4,TRBV11-3,.
TGTGCCAGCAGCCAAGAAACAGGGCCCCAGACCCAGTACTTC,CASSQETGPQTQYF,.,TRBJ2-5,TRBV4-2,.
TGTGCCAGCTCACCAGCCCGGGACAGCATTACCGGGGAGCTGTTTTTT,CASSPARDSITGELFF,.,TRBJ2-2,TRBV18,TRBD1
TGTGCCAGCAGCTTCGGCGGCGGGGAGACCCAGTACTTC,CASSFGGGETQYF,.,TRBJ2-5,TRBV5-4,.
TGTGCCAGCAGCTTGCATCCCGGGACACCGAACTCCTACGAGCAGTACTTC,CASSLHPGTPNSYEQYF,.,TRBJ2-7,TRBV7-8,.
TGTGCCAGCAGCCAAGAGCGGGAGTGGACAGATACGCAGTATTTT,CASSQEREWTDTQYF,.,TRBJ2-3,TRBV4-2,TRBD2
TGTGCCAGTAGTCCGAGACTAGCGGGGGAAGAGACCCAGTACTTC,CASSPRLAGEETQYF,.,TRBJ2-5,TRBV19,TRBD2
TGTGCCAGCAGCGGAAGGGACAGGAGTTTAGCTTTCTTT,CASSGRDRSLAFF,.,TRBJ1-1,TRBV5-5,TRBD1
TGCGCCAGCAGCCAAGAGATAGGGAGGGCGGGCTACACCTTC,CASSQEIGRAGYTF,.,TRBJ1-2,TRBV4-3,.
TGTGCCAGCACACAGGCAGGGATTAGCAATCAGCCCCAGCATTTT,CASTQAGISNQPQHF,.,TRBJ1-5,TRBV28,.
TGTGCCAGCTCACCTCAGGTCGAATCCCCCTACGAGCAGTACTTC,CASSPQVESPYEQYF,.,TRBJ2-7,TRBV18,.
TGTGCCAGCTCACCTCAGGGTTTAGCTGGAAACACCATATATTTT,CASSPQGLAGNTIYF,once,TRBJ1-3,TRBV18,.
TGTGCCAGCAGCTACCGGCCCGGAGAAAAGACCCAGTACTTC,CASSYRPGEKTQYF,.,TRBJ2-5,TRBV13,.
TGTGCCACCAGCAGAGACCCGCCGGGGACCTACGAGCAGTACTTC,CATSRDPPGTYEQYF,.,TRBJ2-7,TRBV15,.
TGTGCCAGCAGTGAAGGGTTGGGCAGGTCCGGTGAGCAGTACTTC,CASSEGLGRSGEQYF,.,TRBJ2-7,TRBV2,.
TGTGCCAGCGGATGGACAGGGGCTTACGAGCAGTACTTC,CASGWTGAYEQYF,.,TRBJ2-7,TRBV28,TRBD1
TGTGCCAGCAGCTTACGTGTACTAGCGGGAGTAGATACGCAGTATTTT,CASSLRVLAGVDTQYF,.,TRBJ2-3,TRBV7-3,TRBD2
TGTGCCAGCAGTGAAAGGGGGAACACTGAAGCTTTCTTT,CASSERGNTEAFF,.,TRBJ1-1,TRBV6-1,.
TGCGCCAGCAGCCCAATGTGGGGGGAAAATTACGAGCAGTACTTC,CASSPMWGENYEQYF,.,TRBJ2-7,TRBV4-1,.
TGTGCCAGCAGTTATACCTACGTCGAGCAGTACTTC,CASSYTYVEQYF,.,TRBJ2-7,TRBV6-2/TRBV6-3,.
TGCAGCGCTCAGACGTCAGGCGGGGACTATGGCTACACCTTC,CSAQTSGGDYGYTF,.,TRBJ1-2,TRBV29-1,.
TGCAGTGTGTGGGGCGGGAAAGAGCAGTACTTC,CSVWGGKEQYF,few,TRBJ2-7,TRBV20-1,.
TGTGCCAGCAGTTACCCAGCGGGAGGGAAAGAGACCCAGTACTTC,CASSYPAGGKETQYF,.,TRBJ2-5,TRBV6-6,TRBD2
TGTGCCAGCACCTTCTCGGGCACTGAAGCTTTCTTT,CASTFSGTEAFF,.,TRBJ1-1,TRBV28,.
TGCGCCAGCAGCCAAGAGGGGAGACAGGGGGCTAGTTTTTATGGCTACACCTTC,CASSQEGRQGASFYGYTF,.,TRBJ1-2,TRBV4-3,TRBD1
TGTGCCAGCAGTTACTCGAGGGGGCATGACTATGGCTACACCTTC,CASSYSRGHDYGYTF,few,TRBJ1-2,TRBV6-5,TRBD1
TGTGCCAGCAGCTCTCCTACTTGGACTAGCGGGTCCTACGAGCAGTACTTC,CASSSPTWTSGSYEQYF,.,TRBJ2-7,TRBV6-2/TRBV6-3,TRBD2
TGTGCCAGTAGTATGACTAGCGGGAGATACACCGGGGAGCTGTTTTTT,CASSMTSGRYTGELFF,once,TRBJ2-2,TRBV19,TRBD2
TGTGCCACCAGCAGAGCGGGGGGTTCTGCTTTCTTT,CATSRAGGSAFF,.,TRBJ1-1,TRBV15,.
TGTGCCTGGACCTCCGGACACCGATTCGTTACGCAGTATTTT,CAWTSGHRFVTQYF,.,TRBJ2-3,TRBV30,.
TGCGCCAGCAGGATCGAAGGACTCGCTAACACCGGGGAGCTGTTTTTT,CASRIEGLANTGELFF,.,TRBJ2-2,TRBV10-2,.